The 28 T cell receptor beta chains below all came from one sample that was sequenced in a study of T cell responses to AZD1222 COVID-19 vaccine. Produced via immunoSEQ multiplex PCR; TCRdb's table is partial and in-frame only. This sample has 100,000 to 150,000 clones; about 90% occur once, and the top ten carry 4.4%. Here the sequenced sample was peripheral blood, taken on day 0 of MenACWY control vaccination. The receptors come from an adult in good health.

The chain joins TRBV19 to TRBJ2-3; 7 nucleotides match TRBD1. Germline CDR1 is LNHDA and CDR2 is SQIVND (reference sequence). V lost 6 bases and J lost 7; bases outside the gene matches: 13. The CDR3 contains 15 residues. CDR3 nucleotides: TGTGCCAGTAGCCCCGGGACAGACCCACCAAATACGCAGTATTTT. Protein product: CASSPGTDPPNTQYF.

The chain has TRBV5-1 and TRBJ2-1, with TRBD2 identical over 15 bases. This CDR3 has 17 amino acids. Per germline, CDR1 SGHRS and CDR2 YFSETQ. The ends lost 4 bases at V and 7 bases at J; junction bases unmatched: 9. The CDR3 region is CASSRTSGRVVLNEQFF. The CDR3 DNA is TGCGCCAGCAGCAGGACTAGCGGGAGGGTTGTTTTAAATGAGCAGTTCTTC. The entire variable domain, with the rest obtained from reference TRBV5-1 and TRBJ2-1, is as follows: KAGVTQTPRYLIKTRGQQVTLSCSPISGHRSVSWYQQTPGQGLQFLFEYFSETQRNKGNFPGRFSGRQFSNSRSEMNVSTLELGDSALYLCASSRTSGRVVLNEQFFGPGTRLTVL.

CDR3 sequence reads: CASGMGGLALEQYF. The CDR3 DNA sequence: TGTGCCAGCGGCATGGGGGGACTAGCGCTCGAGCAGTACTTC. The rearrangement joins TRBV27 to TRBJ2-7, with TRBD2 matching over 10 bases. Per germline, CDR1 MNHEY and CDR2 SMNVEV (reference sequence). The V segment lost 8 bases and the J segment 6 bases; nucleotides outside the gene matches: 10. This CDR3 is built from 14 residues.

The chain couples TRBV10-2 to TRBJ2-1; D is unclear. The CDR3 loop spans 10 amino acids. V lost 8 bases, J lost 5 bases, and 4 bases lay in between. Germline V lookup: CDR1 WSHSY, CDR2 SAAADI. The CDR3 bases are TGCGCCAGCGCCAACAATGAGCAGTTCTTC. Its protein product is CASANNEQFF.

Points on this clone: Other DNA sequences in this specimen translate into the identical CDR3. V and J are TRBV18 and TRBJ1-5; D gene ambiguous. Germline V gene sequence: CDR1 KGHSH, CDR2 LQKENI. V was shortened by 2 bases and J by 5 bases, with 4 bases between the two germline ends. The CDR3 contains 12 residues. CDR3 residues: CASSPSDQPQHF. The CDR3 DNA is TGTGCCAGCTCACCATCGGATCAGCCCCAGCATTTT.

This clone appeared a single time. The chain couples TRBV27 to TRBJ1-6, with 11 bases aligning to TRBD1. Per the germline V gene, CDR1 is MNHEY and CDR2 is SMNVEV (reference sequence). V was clipped by 6 bases and J by 6 bases; unmatched bases: 13. The CDR3 runs to 18 residues. CDR3 DNA sequence: TGTGCCAGCAGGAGAGGACAGGGGGCCGGTGTGGGTAATTCACCCCTCCACTTT. Residues: CASRRGQGAGVGNSPLHF.

A single count supports this clone. The V and J genes are TRBV21-1 and TRBJ2-1; the tabulated D call, TRBD2, remains unverified against the DNA. TRBV21-1 is a pseudogene segment. The CDR3 spans 17 residues. CDR3 DNA sequence: TGTGCCAGCAGCAGCCCTAACACTAGCGGGAGCTACAATGAGCAGTTCTTC. This translates into CASSSPNTSGSYNEQFF.

The rearrangement uses TRBV11-3 and TRBJ2-2; 8 positions match TRBD2. V was clipped by 4 bases and J by 7 bases; unmatched bases: 11. This CDR3 has 16 amino acids. Germline CDR1 is SGHNT and CDR2 is YENEEA. CDR3 coding DNA: TGTGCCAGCAGCTATAACACCGGGAGGGTTGTCGGGGAGCTGTTTTTT. Its protein is CASSYNTGRVVGELFF.

V gene TRBV6-1 combines with J gene TRBJ1-5; D call uncertain. CDR1 is MNHNS and CDR2 is SASEGT in the germline V gene. The CDR3 is 12 amino acids. V lost 1 base and J 6 bases, leaving 4 bases between the germline ends. The CDR3 coding sequence is TGTGCCAGCAGTGAAGAAGTTCAGCCCCAGCATTTT. Translation: CASSEEVQPQHF.

The count of this clone is one. The chain couples TRBV3-1 (or the pseudogene TRBV3-2) to TRBJ1-4; D gene uncertain. V was cut by 0 bases and J by 0 bases, with 8 bases left in between. Germline values: CDR1 LGHDT, CDR2 YNNKEL (reference sequence). The CDR3 is 16 amino acids. The CDR3 here is CASSQDPHATNEKLFF. The CDR3 DNA follows: TGTGCCAGCAGCCAAGATCCCCACGCAACTAATGAAAAACTGTTTTTT.

The V and J genes are TRBV5-1 and TRBJ2-5; 9 nucleotides align to TRBD2. The CDR3 has 15 amino acids. The J segment lost 4 bases and the V segment lost 0 bases, leaving 4 bases of the junction unmatched. Germline V gene data show CDR1 as SGHRS and CDR2 as YFSETQ. CDR3 nucleotide sequence: TGCGCCAGCAGCTTGGCCCTAGCGGGAAGAGAGACCCAGTACTTC. The encoded protein is CASSLALAGRETQYF.

The rearrangement uses TRBV28 and TRBJ1-2; 8 nucleotides match TRBD1. CDR1 is MDHEN and CDR2 is SYDVKM in the germline V gene. There are 15 residues in the CDR3. V lost 6 bases to trimming and J lost 5 bases; unmatched junction nucleotides: 11. The CDR3 loop is CASSHPDRVPYGYTF. The CDR3 nucleotides read TGTGCCAGCAGCCATCCGGACAGGGTGCCTTATGGCTACACCTTC.

The V call is TRBV4-2, the J call TRBJ2-7; D is uncertain. Trimming took off 1 base at V and 0 bases at J, with 7 bases between the two ends. The CDR3 has 14 residues. Germline V gives CDR1 LGHNA, CDR2 YNFKEQ. CDR3: CASSQAKPSYEQYF. The CDR3 nucleotides read TGTGCCAGCAGCCAAGCCAAGCCCTCCTACGAGCAGTACTTC.

The V and J genes are TRBV7-2 and TRBJ2-3, with a possible D match to TRBD2 (6 bases). V was trimmed by 5 bases and J by 0 bases, leaving 12 bases between them. Germline CDR1 reads SGHTA; CDR2 reads FQGNSA. CDR3 length equals 15 residues. The CDR3 sequence is CASSPFGGSTDTQYF. Written as DNA, the CDR3 is TGTGCCAGCAGCCCCTTTGGGGGGAGCACAGATACGCAGTATTTT.

The V gene is TRBV3-1 (or the pseudogene TRBV3-2), the J gene TRBJ1-1, with 8 bases that match TRBD1. Trimming removed 0 bases from V and 6 bases from J; junction bases left unmatched: 3. The V gene's germline CDR1 is LGHDT and CDR2 YNNKEL (reference sequence). This CDR3 has 14 residues. The CDR3 sequence: CASSQDRGHPEAFF. In nucleotides, the CDR3 is TGTGCCAGCAGCCAAGACAGGGGGCATCCTGAAGCTTTCTTT.

The chain combines TRBV10-3 with TRBJ1-5; D unclear. The CDR3 is 12 residues long. V was shortened by 0 bases and J by 5 bases, with 2 bases between the two germline ends. The germline gives CDR1 ENHRY, CDR2 SYGVKD. CDR3 region: CAISESDQPQHF. DNA for the CDR3: TGTGCCATCAGTGAGTCAGATCAGCCCCAGCATTTT.

CDR3 nucleotide sequence: TGTGCCACCAGCAGTAGGGGAGAGAACACCGGGGAGCTGTTTTTT. Translation: CATSSRGENTGELFF. The chain links TRBV15 to TRBJ2-2; either TRBD1 or TRBD2 may fit D (5 bases each). From germline, CDR1 is LNHNV and CDR2 YYDKDF (reference sequence). CDR3 length equals 15 residues. V lost 3 bases, J lost 1 base, and 9 bases lay in between.

The chain links TRBV7-3 to TRBJ2-1, with 8 nucleotides matching TRBD1. V trimming: 3 bases; J trimming: 7 bases; junction bases outside the gene matches: 2. The V gene's germline CDR1 is SGHTA and CDR2 FQGTGA. This CDR3 has 13 amino acids. The CDR3 spells CASSLTGVNEQFF. For the CDR3, the DNA is TGTGCCAGCAGCTTGACAGGGGTGAATGAGCAGTTCTTC.

This clone was found a few times. The V and J genes are TRBV7-2 and TRBJ1-6, with 9 bases that match TRBD1. The CDR3 extends over 15 amino acids. V shed 6 bases and J 10 bases; nucleotides not matched to a gene: 10. The germline gives CDR1 SGHTA, CDR2 FQGNSA. CDR3 loop: CASRVTGQGGSPLHF. Written as DNA, the CDR3 is TGTGCCAGCAGGGTAACGGGACAGGGAGGATCACCCCTCCACTTT.

This clone was seen just once. V and J are TRBV28 and TRBJ2-4, with D unresolved. Germline loops: CDR1 MDHEN, CDR2 SYDVKM. Trimming took off 2 bases at V and 4 bases at J, with 15 bases between the two ends. The CDR3 contains 16 residues. CDR3 in DNA: TGTGCCAGCAGTTTACAGGAATTCACATCAAAAAACATTCAGTACTTC. It encodes CASSLQEFTSKNIQYF.

The gene calls are TRBV28 and TRBJ1-2; 8 bases align to TRBD1. From germline, CDR1 is MDHEN and CDR2 SYDVKM. The CDR3 has 16 amino acids. With 1 base clipped from V and 5 bases from J, the junction kept 9 bases outside the gene matches. CDR3 residues: CASSLYGQGPGYGYTF. The CDR3, as DNA: TGTGCCAGCAGTTTATACGGACAGGGCCCAGGGTATGGCTACACCTTC.

This clone was observed a single time. The J gene is TRBJ2-7, the V gene TRBV6-5; 12 bases are shared with TRBD2. CDR1 MNHEY and CDR2 SVGAGI come from the germline V gene. J was trimmed by 4 bases and V by 7 bases; bases with no gene match: 8. The length of the CDR3 is 15 residues. CDR3 amino acids: CASTKTSGGSYEQYF. In DNA, the CDR3 is TGTGCCAGCACGAAGACTAGCGGGGGAAGTTACGAGCAGTACTTC.

The V call is TRBV13, the J call TRBJ1-1; D gene uncertain. This CDR3 has 14 residues. Per the germline V gene, CDR1 is PRHDT and CDR2 is FYEKMQ (reference sequence). V dropped 3 bases and J dropped 3 bases, with 11 bases sitting between them. The CDR3 reads CASSFRTGYTEAFF. CDR3 sequence (DNA): TGTGCCAGCAGCTTTAGGACGGGGTACACTGAAGCTTTCTTT.

This rearrangement joins TRBV19 to TRBJ2-2; 10 bases align to TRBD1. V gave up 11 bases and J gave up 3 bases; unmatched junction bases: 6. CDR1 LNHDA and CDR2 SQIVND come from the germline V gene (reference sequence). The CDR3 extends over 14 amino acids. In nucleotides, the CDR3 is TGTGCCGCCGGGACAGGGGCGTACACCGGGGAGCTGTTTTTT. Its protein is CAAGTGAYTGELFF. The entire variable domain, with the rest obtained from reference TRBV19 and TRBJ2-2, is as follows: DGGITQSPKYLFRKEGQNVTLSCEQNLNHDAMYWYRQDPGQGLRLIYYSQIVNDFQKGDIAEGYSVSREKKESFPLTVTSAQKNPTAFYLCAAGTGAYTGELFFGEGSRLTVL.

The rearrangement joins TRBV15 to TRBJ1-1, with 7 nucleotides matching TRBD1. This CDR3 is 14 amino acids long. Germline CDR1 is LNHNV and CDR2 is YYDKDF (reference sequence). V dropped 2 bases and J dropped 7; count of bases not matched to a gene: 7. This CDR3 reads CATSRHTGAIEAFF. CDR3 DNA sequence: TGTGCCACCAGCAGACATACAGGGGCGATTGAAGCTTTCTTT. Complete variable domain (other parts from reference TRBV15 and TRBJ1-1): DAMVIQNPRYQVTQFGKPVTLSCSQTLNHNVMYWYQQKSSQAPKLLFHYYDKDFNNEADTPDNFQSRRPNTSFCFLDIRSPGLGDTAMYLCATSRHTGAIEAFFGQGTRLTVV.

The genes are TRBV6-5 and TRBJ1-2; 9 nucleotides line up with TRBD1. The CDR3 is 12 amino acids. With 6 bases clipped from V and 6 bases from J, the junction kept 2 bases outside the gene matches. Germline assignment: CDR1 MNHEY and CDR2 SVGAGI. CDR3 bases: TGTGCCAGCAGACAGGGGGCGGATGGCTACACCTTC. Its protein is CASRQGADGYTF.

The chain is built from TRBV5-4 and TRBJ2-3; D gene uncertain. With 4 bases removed from V and 1 base from J, the gap between germline ends came to 4 bases. The CDR3 runs 12 residues. CDR1 is SGHNT, CDR2 YYREEE, per germline (reference sequence). CDR3 in DNA: TGTGCCAGCAGCCGGGGCACAGATACGCAGTATTTT. Encoded protein: CASSRGTDTQYF. Full variable domain (remainder filled in from reference TRBV5-4 and TRBJ2-3): ETGVTQSPTHLIKTRGQQVTLRCSSQSGHNTVSWYQQALGQGPQFIFQYYREEENGRGNFPPRFSGLQFPNYSSELNVNALELDDSALYLCASSRGTDTQYFGPGTRLTVL.

This rearrangement joins TRBV2 to TRBJ2-7; D gene unclear. Trimming removed 5 bases from V and 6 bases from J, with 8 bases in between. Germline V lookup: CDR1 SNHLY, CDR2 FYNNEI. The CDR3 is 11 amino acids. For the CDR3, the DNA is TGTGCCAGCAGTTTCAAAAGCGAGCAGTACTTC. Its protein is CASSFKSEQYF.